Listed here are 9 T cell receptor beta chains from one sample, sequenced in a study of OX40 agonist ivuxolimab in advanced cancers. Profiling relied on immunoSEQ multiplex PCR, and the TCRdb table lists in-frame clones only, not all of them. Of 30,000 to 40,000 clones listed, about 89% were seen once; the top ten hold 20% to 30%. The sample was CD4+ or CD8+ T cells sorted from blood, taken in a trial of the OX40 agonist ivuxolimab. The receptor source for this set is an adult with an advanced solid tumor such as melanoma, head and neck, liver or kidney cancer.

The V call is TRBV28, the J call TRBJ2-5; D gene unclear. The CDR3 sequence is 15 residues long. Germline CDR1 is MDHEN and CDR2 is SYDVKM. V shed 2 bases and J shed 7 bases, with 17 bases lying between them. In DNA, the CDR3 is TGTGCCAGCAGTTTAGATCATCCCCCAAAGGGGACCCAGTACTTC. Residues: CASSLDHPPKGTQYF. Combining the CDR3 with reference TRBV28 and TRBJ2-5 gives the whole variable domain DVKVTQSSRYLVKRTGEKVFLECVQDMDHENMFWYRQDPGLGLRLIYFSYDVKMKEKGDIPEGYSVSREKKERFSLILESASTNQTSMYLCASSLDHPPKGTQYFGPGTRLLVL.

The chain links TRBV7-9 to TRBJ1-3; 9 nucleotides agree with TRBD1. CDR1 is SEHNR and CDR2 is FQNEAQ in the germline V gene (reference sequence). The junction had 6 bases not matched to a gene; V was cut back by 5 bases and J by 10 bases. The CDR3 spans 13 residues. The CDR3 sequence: CASSTGTGRTIYF. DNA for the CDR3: TGTGCCAGCAGCACCGGGACAGGGAGGACCATATATTTT.

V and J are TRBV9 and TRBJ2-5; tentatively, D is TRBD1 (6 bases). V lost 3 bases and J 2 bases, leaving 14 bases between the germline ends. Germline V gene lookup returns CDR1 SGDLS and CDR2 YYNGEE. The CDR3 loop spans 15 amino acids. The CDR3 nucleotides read TGTGCCAGCAGCGCGGACAGTCTATCTCAAGAGACCCAGTACTTC. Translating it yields CASSADSLSQETQYF.

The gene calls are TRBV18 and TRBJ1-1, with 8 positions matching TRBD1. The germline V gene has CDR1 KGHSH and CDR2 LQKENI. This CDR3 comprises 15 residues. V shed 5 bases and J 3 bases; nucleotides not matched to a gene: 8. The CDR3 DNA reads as TGTGCCAGCTCAGGACGCGACAGGGGAGACACTGAAGCTTTCTTT. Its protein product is CASSGRDRGDTEAFF.

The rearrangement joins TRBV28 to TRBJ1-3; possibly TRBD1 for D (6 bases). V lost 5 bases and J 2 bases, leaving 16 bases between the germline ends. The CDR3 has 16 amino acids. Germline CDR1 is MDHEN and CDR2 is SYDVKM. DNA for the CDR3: TGTGCCAGCAGTAGCCTTGCACAGGGTGCTGGAAACACCATATATTTT. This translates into CASSSLAQGAGNTIYF.

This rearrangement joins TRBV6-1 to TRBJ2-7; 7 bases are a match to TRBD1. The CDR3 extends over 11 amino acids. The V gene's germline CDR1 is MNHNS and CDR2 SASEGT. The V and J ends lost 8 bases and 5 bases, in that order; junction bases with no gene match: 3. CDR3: CASRQGDEQYF. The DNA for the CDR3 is TGTGCCAGCCGACAGGGCGACGAGCAGTACTTC.

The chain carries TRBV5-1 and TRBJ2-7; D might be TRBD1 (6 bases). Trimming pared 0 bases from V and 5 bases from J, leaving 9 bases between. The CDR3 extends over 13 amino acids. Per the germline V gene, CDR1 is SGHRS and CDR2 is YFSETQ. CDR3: CASSLGQVDEQYF. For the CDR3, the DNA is TGCGCCAGCAGCTTGGGACAGGTAGACGAGCAGTACTTC. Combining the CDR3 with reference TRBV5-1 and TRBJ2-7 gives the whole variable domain KAGVTQTPRYLIKTRGQQVTLSCSPISGHRSVSWYQQTPGQGLQFLFEYFSETQRNKGNFPGRFSGRQFSNSRSEMNVSTLELGDSALYLCASSLGQVDEQYFGPGTRLTVT.

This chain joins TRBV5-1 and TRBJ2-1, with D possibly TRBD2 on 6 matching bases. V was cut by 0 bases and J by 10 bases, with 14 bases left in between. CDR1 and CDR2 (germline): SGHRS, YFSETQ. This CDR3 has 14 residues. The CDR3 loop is CASSLDGSRGEQFF. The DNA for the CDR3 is TGCGCCAGCAGCTTGGACGGGTCGCGGGGCGAGCAGTTCTTC.

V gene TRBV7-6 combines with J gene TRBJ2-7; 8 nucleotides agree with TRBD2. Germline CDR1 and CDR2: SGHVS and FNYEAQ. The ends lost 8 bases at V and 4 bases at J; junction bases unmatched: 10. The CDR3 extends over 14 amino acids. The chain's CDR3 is CASSPTSDGYEQYF. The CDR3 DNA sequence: TGTGCCAGCTCCCCGACTAGCGACGGGTACGAGCAGTACTTC.